This T cell receptor (beta chain) was retrieved from a study of blood T cell repertoires in COVID-19. Study-wide background: Whether acute or convalescent, the COVID-19 samples came from the United States, Italy and Spain. Sources were T cells, B-cell-depleted T cells, or PBMCs; the material itself was cDNA or gDNA.

The assay was immunoSEQ multiplex PCR, and TCRdb's table has in-frame clones only and misses some. The sample carries approximately 80,000 clones, 60% to 75% recorded once. This clone was observed a single time. CDR1 and CDR2 (germline): MNHEY, SVGAGI. V lost 11 bases, J lost 2 bases, and 22 bases lay in between. The CDR3 is 15 residues long. Sequencing input: peripheral blood. The clonotype was recovered from a man aged 50-60 years with active or convalescent COVID-19. The J gene is TRBJ2-7, the V gene TRBV6-5, with a weak D call TRBD2 (6 bases). The CDR3 spells CAGGTVSTQTYEQYF. The CDR3 nucleotides read TGTGCCGGGGGGACCGTCTCCACCCAAACCTACGAGCAGTACTTC.